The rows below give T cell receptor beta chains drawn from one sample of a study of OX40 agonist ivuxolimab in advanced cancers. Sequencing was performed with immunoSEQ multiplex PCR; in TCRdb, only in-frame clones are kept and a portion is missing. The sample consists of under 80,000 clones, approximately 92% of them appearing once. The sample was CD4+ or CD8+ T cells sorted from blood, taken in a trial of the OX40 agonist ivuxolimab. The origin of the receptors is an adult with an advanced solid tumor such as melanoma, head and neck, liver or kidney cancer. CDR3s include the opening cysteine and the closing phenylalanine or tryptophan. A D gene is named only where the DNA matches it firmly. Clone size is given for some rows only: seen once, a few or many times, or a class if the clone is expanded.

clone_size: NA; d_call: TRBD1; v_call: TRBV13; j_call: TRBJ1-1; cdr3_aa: CASSLPGGTEAFF; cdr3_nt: TGTGCCAGCAGCTTACCAGGGGGCACTGAAGCTTTCTTT
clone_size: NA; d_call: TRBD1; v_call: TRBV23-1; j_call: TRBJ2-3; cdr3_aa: CASSQLGQVPSTDTQYF; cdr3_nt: TGCGCCAGCAGTCAACTTGGACAGGTGCCTAGCACAGATACGCAGTATTTT
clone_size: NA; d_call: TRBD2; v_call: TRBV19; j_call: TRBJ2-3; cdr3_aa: CASSIGAGEPDTQYF; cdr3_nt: TGTGCCAGTAGTATAGGAGCGGGGGAGCCAGATACGCAGTATTTT
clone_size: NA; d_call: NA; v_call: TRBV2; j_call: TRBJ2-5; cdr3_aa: CASRSAEQETQYF; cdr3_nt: TGTGCCAGCAGATCAGCTGAACAAGAGACCCAGTACTTC
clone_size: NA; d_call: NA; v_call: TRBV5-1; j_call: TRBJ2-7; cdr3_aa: CASSPSYEQYF; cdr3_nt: TGCGCCAGCAGCCCGTCCTACGAGCAGTACTTC
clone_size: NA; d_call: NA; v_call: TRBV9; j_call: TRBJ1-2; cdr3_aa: CASSVGRLGSGYTF; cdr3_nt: TGTGCCAGCAGCGTAGGACGGCTTGGAAGTGGCTACACCTTC
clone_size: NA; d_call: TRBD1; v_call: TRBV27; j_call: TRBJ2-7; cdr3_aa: CASSDTRTGGEQYF; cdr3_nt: TGTGCCAGCAGCGATACACGGACAGGGGGCGAGCAGTACTTC
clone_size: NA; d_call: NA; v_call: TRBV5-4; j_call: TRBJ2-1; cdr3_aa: CASSLTTAYNEQFF; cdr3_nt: TGTGCCAGCAGCTTGACGACGGCCTACAATGAGCAGTTCTTC
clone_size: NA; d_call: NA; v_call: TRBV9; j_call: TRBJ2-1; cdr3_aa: CASSAGLPERFF; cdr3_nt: TGTGCCAGCAGCGCGGGACTCCCCGAGAGGTTCTTC
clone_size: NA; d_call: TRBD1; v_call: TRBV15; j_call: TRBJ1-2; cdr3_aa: CATSTPGTGPNYGYTF; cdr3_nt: TGTGCCACCTCAACCCCCGGGACAGGGCCTAACTATGGCTACACCTTC
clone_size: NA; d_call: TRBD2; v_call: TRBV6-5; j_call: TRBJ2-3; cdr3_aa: CASSYSPSGGGDTQYF; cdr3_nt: TGTGCCAGCAGTTACTCTCCTAGCGGGGGGGGAGATACGCAGTATTTT
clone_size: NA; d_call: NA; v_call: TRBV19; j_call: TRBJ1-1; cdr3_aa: CASSMAGSRVVEAFF; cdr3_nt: TGTGCCAGTAGTATGGCAGGCTCCAGGGTGGTTGAAGCTTTCTTT
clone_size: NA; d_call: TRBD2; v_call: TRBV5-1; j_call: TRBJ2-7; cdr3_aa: CASSPESAGGGYEQYF; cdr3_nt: TGCGCCAGCAGCCCGGAGTCGGCGGGAGGGGGCTACGAGCAGTACTTC
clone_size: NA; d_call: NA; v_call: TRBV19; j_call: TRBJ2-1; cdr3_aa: CASSIADNEQFF; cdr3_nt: TGTGCCAGTAGTATCGCGGACAATGAGCAGTTCTTC
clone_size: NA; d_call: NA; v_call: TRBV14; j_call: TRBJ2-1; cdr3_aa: CAVNAPAPPGSSYNEQFF; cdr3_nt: TGTGCCGTAAATGCTCCAGCGCCTCCCGGGAGCTCCTACAATGAGCAGTTCTTC
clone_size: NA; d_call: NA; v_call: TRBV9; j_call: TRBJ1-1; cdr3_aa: CASSPDREGDTEAFF; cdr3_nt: TGTGCCAGCAGCCCGGATCGGGAAGGGGACACTGAAGCTTTCTTT
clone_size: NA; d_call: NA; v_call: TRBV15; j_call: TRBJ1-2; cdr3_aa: CATSRDLTNYGYTF; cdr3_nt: TGTGCCACCAGCAGAGACCTCACTAACTATGGCTACACCTTC
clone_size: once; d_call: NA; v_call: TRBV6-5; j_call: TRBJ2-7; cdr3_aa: CASRGLSSYEQYF; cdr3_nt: TGTGCCAGCCGGGGACTTTCCTCCTACGAGCAGTACTTC
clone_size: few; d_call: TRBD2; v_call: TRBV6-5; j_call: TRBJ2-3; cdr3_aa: CASSYGSSGVTDTQYF; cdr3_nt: TGTGCCAGCAGTTACGGGAGTAGCGGGGTAACAGATACGCAGTATTTT
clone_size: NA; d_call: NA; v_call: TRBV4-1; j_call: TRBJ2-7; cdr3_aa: CASSPYFNYEQYF; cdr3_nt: TGCGCCAGCAGCCCCTACTTCAATTACGAGCAGTACTTC
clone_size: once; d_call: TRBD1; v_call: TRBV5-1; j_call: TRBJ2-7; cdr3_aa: CASSPPGQGATYEQYF; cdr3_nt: TGCGCCAGCAGCCCCCCCGGGCAGGGGGCTACCTACGAGCAGTACTTC
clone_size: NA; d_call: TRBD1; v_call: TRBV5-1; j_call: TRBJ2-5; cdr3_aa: CASSYYPGQGLQETQYF; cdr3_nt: TGCGCCAGCAGCTACTACCCGGGACAGGGCCTTCAAGAGACCCAGTACTTC
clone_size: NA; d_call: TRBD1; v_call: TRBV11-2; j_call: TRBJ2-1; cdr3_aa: CASSTWDRVGNEQFF; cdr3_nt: TGTGCCAGCAGCACGTGGGACAGGGTGGGCAATGAGCAGTTCTTC
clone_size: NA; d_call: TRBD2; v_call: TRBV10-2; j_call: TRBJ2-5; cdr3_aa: CASSESRGTSGDQETQYF; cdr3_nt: TGCGCCAGCAGTGAATCTAGGGGGACTAGCGGGGATCAGGAGACCCAGTACTTC
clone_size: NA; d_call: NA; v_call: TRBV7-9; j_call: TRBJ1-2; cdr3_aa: CASSLEEGGYTF; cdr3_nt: TGTGCCAGCAGCTTAGAGGAGGGTGGCTACACCTTC
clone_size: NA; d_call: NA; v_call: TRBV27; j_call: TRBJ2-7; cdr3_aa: CASSFARGYEQYF; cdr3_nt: TGTGCCAGCAGTTTTGCCAGGGGCTACGAGCAGTACTTC
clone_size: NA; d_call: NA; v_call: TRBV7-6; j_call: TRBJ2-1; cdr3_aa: CASSLAFQGNNEQFF; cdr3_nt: TGTGCCAGCAGCTTGGCTTTCCAGGGGAACAATGAGCAGTTCTTC
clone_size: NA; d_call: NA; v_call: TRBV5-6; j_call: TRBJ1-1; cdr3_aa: CASSLAGGPNTEAFF; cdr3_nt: TGTGCCAGCAGCTTGGCGGGGGGGCCGAACACTGAAGCTTTCTTT
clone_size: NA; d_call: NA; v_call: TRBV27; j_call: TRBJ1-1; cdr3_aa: CASSPLLGLRGTEAFF; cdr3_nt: TGTGCCAGCAGTCCCCTCCTTGGGTTGAGAGGCACTGAAGCTTTCTTT